Listed below are T cell receptor beta chains from one sample, sequenced in a study of cytomegalovirus exposure and HLA in healthy donors. Repertoires were generated with immunoSEQ multiplex PCR, while TCRdb's copy carries only in-frame clones and drops some. This sample yields approximately 170,000 clones, of which roughly 80% are seen a single time; 0.77% belongs to the top ten. The specimen sequenced was PBMCs. The receptor set was obtained from a young woman in good health and CMV-seronegative. The CDR3 runs from the conserved cysteine through the conserved F or W. The order of the fields is CDR3 length, V gene, J gene, D gene, CDR3 protein. D genes are given only for firm matches.

cdr3_length: 13; v_call: TRBV5-4; j_call: TRBJ2-1; d_call: TRBD2; cdr3_aa: CASRTSGYNEQFF
cdr3_length: 14; v_call: TRBV28; j_call: TRBJ2-5; d_call: NA; cdr3_aa: CASSFSRNLETQYF
cdr3_length: 8; v_call: TRBV28; j_call: TRBJ2-1; d_call: NA; cdr3_aa: CTYNEQFF
cdr3_length: 17; v_call: TRBV10-3; j_call: TRBJ2-3; d_call: TRBD2; cdr3_aa: CAISELGLAGSKDTQYF
cdr3_length: 13; v_call: TRBV7-9; j_call: TRBJ1-2; d_call: NA; cdr3_aa: CASSLDGNYGYTF
cdr3_length: 19; v_call: TRBV18; j_call: TRBJ2-1; d_call: TRBD2; cdr3_aa: CASSRPGLAGGSDYNEQFF
cdr3_length: 16; v_call: TRBV27; j_call: TRBJ1-5; d_call: TRBD1; cdr3_aa: CASRVGTVDSNQPQHF
cdr3_length: 13; v_call: TRBV27; j_call: TRBJ2-7; d_call: TRBD2; cdr3_aa: CASSLRGSYEQYF
cdr3_length: 15; v_call: TRBV7-2; j_call: TRBJ2-7; d_call: NA; cdr3_aa: CASSLLVGLGYEQYF
cdr3_length: 15; v_call: TRBV6-6; j_call: TRBJ2-7; d_call: TRBD1; cdr3_aa: CASSPPGQSSYEQYF
cdr3_length: 14; v_call: TRBV21-1; j_call: TRBJ2-5; d_call: NA; cdr3_aa: CASRTGGLGETQYF
cdr3_length: 16; v_call: TRBV10-1; j_call: TRBJ2-7; d_call: NA; cdr3_aa: CASSEGRQTASYEQYF
cdr3_length: 14; v_call: TRBV28; j_call: TRBJ2-7; d_call: TRBD2; cdr3_aa: CASSAGLVSYEQYF
cdr3_length: 16; v_call: TRBV15; j_call: TRBJ2-7; d_call: TRBD1; cdr3_aa: CATSRGPGTGTYEQYF
cdr3_length: 14; v_call: TRBV7-2; j_call: TRBJ2-7; d_call: NA; cdr3_aa: CASSFPGRDYEQYF
cdr3_length: 15; v_call: TRBV28; j_call: TRBJ2-5; d_call: NA; cdr3_aa: CASSSSLSGRETQYF
cdr3_length: 15; v_call: TRBV6-6; j_call: TRBJ2-4; d_call: NA; cdr3_aa: CASSRTGTTLNIQYF
cdr3_length: 17; v_call: TRBV7-2; j_call: TRBJ2-1; d_call: TRBD2; cdr3_aa: CASSSRPGGSAYNEQFF
cdr3_length: 16; v_call: TRBV7-9; j_call: TRBJ2-2; d_call: TRBD2; cdr3_aa: CASSLLAGEGTGELFF
cdr3_length: 16; v_call: TRBV2; j_call: TRBJ1-5; d_call: NA; cdr3_aa: CASSPGYSGAGQPQHF
cdr3_length: 14; v_call: TRBV19; j_call: TRBJ2-7; d_call: TRBD1; cdr3_aa: CASTPGTGTYEQYF
cdr3_length: 18; v_call: TRBV5-6; j_call: TRBJ1-2; d_call: TRBD1; cdr3_aa: CASSLGYNHWDRGTGYTF
cdr3_length: 13; v_call: TRBV19; j_call: TRBJ1-1; d_call: NA; cdr3_aa: CASRNIQNTEAFF
cdr3_length: 13; v_call: TRBV29-1; j_call: NA; d_call: TRBD2; cdr3_aa: CSVPAVGGGEQYF
cdr3_length: 18; v_call: TRBV4-1; j_call: TRBJ2-3; d_call: TRBD1; cdr3_aa: CASSQGTGGILSTDTQYF
cdr3_length: 14; v_call: TRBV30; j_call: TRBJ2-1; d_call: NA; cdr3_aa: CAWRAGYGYNEQFF
cdr3_length: 15; v_call: TRBV28; j_call: TRBJ1-5; d_call: NA; cdr3_aa: CASSLLTSTNQPQHF
cdr3_length: 14; v_call: TRBV27; j_call: TRBJ2-1; d_call: TRBD1; cdr3_aa: CASSADRVGNEQFF
cdr3_length: 16; v_call: TRBV6-4; j_call: TRBJ2-1; d_call: TRBD2; cdr3_aa: CASSDLAGVSYNEQFF
cdr3_length: 15; v_call: TRBV27; j_call: TRBJ2-5; d_call: NA; cdr3_aa: CASSLSWQAQETQYF
cdr3_length: 14; v_call: TRBV19; j_call: TRBJ1-5; d_call: NA; cdr3_aa: CASSIITSNQPQHF
cdr3_length: 13; v_call: TRBV7-6; j_call: TRBJ2-1; d_call: NA; cdr3_aa: CASSLQGGDEQFF
cdr3_length: 12; v_call: TRBV29-1; j_call: TRBJ2-1; d_call: TRBD2; cdr3_aa: CSVEGLAYKQFF
cdr3_length: 14; v_call: TRBV19; j_call: TRBJ2-6; d_call: NA; cdr3_aa: CASRTGSGANVLTF
cdr3_length: 15; v_call: TRBV6-1; j_call: TRBJ2-3; d_call: NA; cdr3_aa: CASSEEYLSTDTQYF
cdr3_length: 17; v_call: TRBV19; j_call: TRBJ2-1; d_call: NA; cdr3_aa: CASSPWAVRGSYNEQFF
cdr3_length: 15; v_call: TRBV6-1; j_call: TRBJ1-5; d_call: NA; cdr3_aa: CASSLDRNSNQPQHF
cdr3_length: 17; v_call: TRBV6-1; j_call: TRBJ2-7; d_call: NA; cdr3_aa: CASSEALPRASVEEQYF
cdr3_length: 16; v_call: TRBV4-2; j_call: TRBJ1-3; d_call: TRBD1; cdr3_aa: CASSPSLRDSGNTIYF
cdr3_length: 15; v_call: TRBV6-5; j_call: TRBJ2-7; d_call: NA; cdr3_aa: CASSSAGGPRYEQYF
cdr3_length: 15; v_call: TRBV28; j_call: TRBJ1-1; d_call: NA; cdr3_aa: CASSPSWGGNTEAFF
cdr3_length: 14; v_call: TRBV5-1; j_call: TRBJ2-7; d_call: TRBD2; cdr3_aa: CASRRTSGSYEQYF